Given below is one TCR beta chain in context. Its antigen is unidentified. The data are from a study of CD39 and CD103 CD8 tumor-infiltrating T cells. Study outcomes and limitations: DP TIL clonotypes were rarely found in blood or uninvolved lymph node.

The table came from immunoSEQ multiplex PCR; TCRdb's copy has only in-frame clones and leaves some out. The repertoire holds 2,500 to 3,000 clones, with 83% as singletons. The receptor was isolated from a human donor with head and neck squamous cell carcinoma. Sequencing was performed on CD39- CD103- CD8+ T cells sorted from the tumor. The subset is: CD103-CD39- double-negative CD45RA- CD8 T cells.

This CDR3 reads CASKNRGHVYGYTF. The CDR3 coding sequence is TGTGCCAGCAAAAACAGGGGGCACGTCTATGGCTACACCTTC. This rearrangement joins TRBV6-5 to TRBJ1-2, with 9 bases identical to TRBD1. With V trimmed by 7 bases and J by 4 bases, 7 bases remained unmatched. This CDR3 spans 14 amino acids. Per the germline V gene, CDR1 is MNHEY and CDR2 is SVGAGI.